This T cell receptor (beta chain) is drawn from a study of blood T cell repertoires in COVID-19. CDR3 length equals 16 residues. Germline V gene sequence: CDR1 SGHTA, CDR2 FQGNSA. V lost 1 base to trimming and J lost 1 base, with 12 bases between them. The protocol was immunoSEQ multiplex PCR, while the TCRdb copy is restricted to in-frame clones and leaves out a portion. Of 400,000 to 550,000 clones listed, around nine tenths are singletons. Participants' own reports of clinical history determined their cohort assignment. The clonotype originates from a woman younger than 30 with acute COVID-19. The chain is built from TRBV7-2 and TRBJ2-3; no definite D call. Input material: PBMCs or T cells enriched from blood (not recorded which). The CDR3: CASSLGFGGGTDTQYF. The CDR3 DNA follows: TGTGCCAGCAGCTTAGGTTTTGGCGGAGGCACAGATACGCAGTATTTT.